This is a list of T cell receptor beta chains from one sample in a study of early stage breast cancer tumors. Libraries were prepared by immunoSEQ multiplex PCR; TCRdb keeps only in-frame clonotypes and omits some of them. The repertoire holds tens of thousands of clones, with over 65% as singletons. What was sequenced was blood. All receptors derive from a person between 55 and 70 years old with breast cancer. The CDR3 runs from the conserved cysteine through the conserved F or W. A D gene is named only where the DNA matches it firmly. A clone size is listed for some rows: how often the clone was seen (once, few, many), or a class if it is expanded.

j_call: TRBJ2-3; v_call: TRBV6-1; d_call: TRBD2; clone_size: NA; cdr3_nt: TGTGCCAGCAGTGAATGGGTTAGCGGGAGGGTGGCAGATACGCAGTATTTT; cdr3_aa: CASSEWVSGRVADTQYF
j_call: TRBJ1-1; v_call: TRBV6-1; d_call: NA; clone_size: NA; cdr3_nt: TGTGCCAGCAGGCATCAGGAAAAAGTCAACACTGAAGCTTTCTTT; cdr3_aa: CASRHQEKVNTEAFF
j_call: TRBJ1-2; v_call: TRBV5-5; d_call: NA; clone_size: NA; cdr3_nt: TGTGCCAGCAGCTTGAGTCCCCAGAGGCTGACTAACTATGGCTACACCTTC; cdr3_aa: CASSLSPQRLTNYGYTF
j_call: TRBJ1-4; v_call: TRBV5-1; d_call: NA; clone_size: NA; cdr3_nt: TGCGCCAGCAGAGAAATGAGGCCTAATGAAAAACTGTTTTTT; cdr3_aa: CASREMRPNEKLFF
j_call: TRBJ1-3; v_call: TRBV4-1; d_call: NA; clone_size: NA; cdr3_nt: TGCGCCAGCAGCCAAGCAGTACAGAGCTCTGGAAACACCATATATTTT; cdr3_aa: CASSQAVQSSGNTIYF
j_call: TRBJ1-1; v_call: TRBV27; d_call: NA; clone_size: NA; cdr3_nt: TGTGCCAGCAGTGGGGTAGCAGTCACTGAAGCTTTCTTT; cdr3_aa: CASSGVAVTEAFF
j_call: TRBJ2-2; v_call: TRBV11-3; d_call: NA; clone_size: NA; cdr3_nt: TGTGCCAGCAGCTTAAACCGGAACACCGGGGAGCTGTTTTTT; cdr3_aa: CASSLNRNTGELFF
j_call: TRBJ2-3; v_call: TRBV11-3; d_call: TRBD1; clone_size: once; cdr3_nt: TGTGCCAGCAGCCCCGGGACAGGGGGCAGCACAGATACGCAGTATTTT; cdr3_aa: CASSPGTGGSTDTQYF
j_call: TRBJ1-5; v_call: TRBV7-8; d_call: NA; clone_size: NA; cdr3_nt: TGTGCCAGCAGCCCCCAGCCCGGGCCAATTAATCAGCCCCAGCATTTT; cdr3_aa: CASSPQPGPINQPQHF
j_call: TRBJ1-1; v_call: TRBV12-5; d_call: NA; clone_size: few; cdr3_nt: TGTGCTAGTGGTTTAGGGGGAAGTACTGAAGCTTTCTTT; cdr3_aa: CASGLGGSTEAFF
j_call: TRBJ2-2; v_call: TRBV9; d_call: NA; clone_size: NA; cdr3_nt: TGTGCCAGCAGCGTAGAAGGGTACACCGGGGAGCTGTTTTTT; cdr3_aa: CASSVEGYTGELFF
j_call: TRBJ1-3; v_call: TRBV5-5; d_call: NA; clone_size: NA; cdr3_nt: TGTGCCAGCAGCTCATCCCGACAGGCGGGTGGAAACACCATATATTTT; cdr3_aa: CASSSSRQAGGNTIYF
j_call: TRBJ2-4; v_call: TRBV13; d_call: NA; clone_size: NA; cdr3_nt: TGTGCCAGCAGCTCCGGGACACTTCAAAGGGACATTCAGTACTTC; cdr3_aa: CASSSGTLQRDIQYF
j_call: TRBJ1-5; v_call: TRBV7-2; d_call: NA; clone_size: NA; cdr3_nt: TGTGCCAGCAGCTACTACACAGGGTATCAGCCCCAGCATTTT; cdr3_aa: CASSYYTGYQPQHF
j_call: TRBJ2-7; v_call: TRBV21-1; d_call: NA; clone_size: few; cdr3_nt: TGTGCCGCGCGTCACTGTCCGGACGGCCCAATTGCCTACGAGCAGTACTTC; cdr3_aa: CAARHCPDGPIAYEQYF
j_call: TRBJ1-6; v_call: TRBV5-1; d_call: TRBD1; clone_size: NA; cdr3_nt: TGCGCCAGCAGCTTGGAGACAGGGAAAAATTCACCCCTCCACTTT; cdr3_aa: CASSLETGKNSPLHF